These 25 T cell receptor beta chains originate from one sample sequenced in a study of vaccination and CD4 T cells after COVID-19. With the Oncomine TCR Beta short-read assay, DNA from cultured CD4+ T cells was sequenced. In TCRdb, the PCR reads were re-called with MiXCR into one record per CDR3 protein. This sample has under 20,000 distinct CDR3 sequences, with roughly 46% found just once. These receptors lack a known antigen. Treatment denoted: approximately nine-day PBMC culture with coronavirus spike peptide pools or control peptides (ViraFEST assay). This material consisted of CD4+ T cells from blood, cultured in vitro, taken after SARS-CoV-2 vaccination. These receptors all stem from a human donor who had recovered from COVID-19.

V gene TRBV6-1 combines with J gene TRBJ2-2; TRBD1 matches 9 bases. Per the germline V gene, CDR1 is MNHNS and CDR2 is SASEGT. Germline trimming cut 6 bases from V and 7 bases from J; bases unmatched to any gene: 3. The CDR3 covers 13 residues. CDR3 nucleotides: TGTGCCAGCAGACAGGGGGCCGGCGGGGAGCTGTTTTTT. Encoded protein: CASRQGAGGELFF.

Only a few counts were recorded for this clonotype. The V call is TRBV20-1, the J call TRBJ2-7; 10 bases align to TRBD2. Germline V gene data show CDR1 as DFQATT and CDR2 as SNEGSKA (reference sequence). The CDR3 loop spans 16 amino acids. Trimming removed 3 bases from V and 0 bases from J; junction bases left unmatched: 8. The chain's CDR3 is CSARPGGLASSYEQYF. CDR3 coding DNA: TGCAGTGCTAGGCCTGGGGGACTAGCGTCCTCCTACGAGCAGTACTTC.

The chain uses TRBV18 and TRBJ2-1; 7 positions match TRBD1. This CDR3 spans 15 amino acids. With 3 bases clipped from V and 7 bases from J, the junction kept 9 bases outside the gene matches. In germline, CDR1 is KGHSH, CDR2 LQKENI. The CDR3 here is CASSPLRQGGNEQFF. The CDR3 coding sequence is TGTGCCAGCTCACCCCTGAGACAGGGCGGAAATGAGCAGTTCTTC.

This clonotype was counted only a few times. The rearrangement uses TRBV27 and TRBJ1-6; D is perhaps TRBD1 (5 bases). Germline lookup yields CDR1 MNHEY and CDR2 SMNVEV (reference sequence). This CDR3 comprises 18 residues. V gave up 0 bases and J gave up 2 bases, with 14 bases separating them. The DNA for the CDR3 is TGTGCCAGCAGTTTATCGGGGGGAGACAGAACCTATAATTCACCCCTCCACTTT. Translation: CASSLSGGDRTYNSPLHF.

The genes are TRBV19 and TRBJ2-1; 7 nucleotides match TRBD1. Germline CDR1 and CDR2: LNHDA and SQIVND (reference sequence). The CDR3 length is 14 residues. The ends lost 1 base at V and 10 bases at J; junction bases unmatched: 7. The DNA for the CDR3 is TGTGCCAGTAGTATAGCACAGGGGTCCGCGGAGCAGTTCTTC. Its protein product is CASSIAQGSAEQFF. The complete variable domain, with remaining parts taken from reference TRBV19 and TRBJ2-1, reads DGGITQSPKYLFRKEGQNVTLSCEQNLNHDAMYWYRQDPGQGLRLIYYSQIVNDFQKGDIAEGYSVSREKKESFPLTVTSAQKNPTAFYLCASSIAQGSAEQFFGPGTRLTVL.

This clonotype appeared a few times. V usage is TRBV20-1 and J usage is TRBJ1-2; D remains unclear. Per the germline V gene, CDR1 is DFQATT and CDR2 is SNEGSKA (reference sequence). Deletions cut 3 bases from V and 4 bases from J, with 18 bases between. This CDR3 is built from 15 residues. The CDR3 sequence: CSARAPAPVSYGYTF. CDR3 nucleotides: TGCAGTGCTAGGGCCCCTGCGCCAGTCTCCTATGGCTACACCTTC.

The chain carries TRBV19 and TRBJ1-5, with 8 bases fitting TRBD1. This CDR3 is 17 amino acids long. Germline V lookup: CDR1 LNHDA, CDR2 SQIVND (reference sequence). The V segment lost 1 base and the J segment 2 bases; nucleotides outside the gene matches: 7. CDR3 in amino acids: CASSIVVGQGGNQPQHF. DNA of the CDR3: TGTGCCAGTAGTATAGTGGTTGGACAGGGCGGCAATCAGCCCCAGCATTTT. Complete variable domain (other parts from reference TRBV19 and TRBJ1-5): DGGITQSPKYLFRKEGQNVTLSCEQNLNHDAMYWYRQDPGQGLRLIYYSQIVNDFQKGDIAEGYSVSREKKESFPLTVTSAQKNPTAFYLCASSIVVGQGGNQPQHFGDGTRLSIL.

The chain combines TRBV11-2 with TRBJ2-5; D is unclear. Germline CDR1 reads SGHAT; CDR2 reads FQNNGV. This CDR3 has 12 residues. V was trimmed by 1 base and J by 5 bases, leaving 5 bases between them. The CDR3 sequence: CASSLGLETQYF. CDR3 in DNA: TGTGCCAGCAGCTTAGGTCTGGAGACCCAGTACTTC.

This clonotype showed up just a few times. The chain carries TRBV21-1 and TRBJ1-5. TRBV21-1 counts as a pseudogene. The CDR3 contains 12 residues. CDR3 bases: TGTGCCAGCAGCAAACAGCCGCCTTTCCAGCATTTT. It yields the protein CASSKQPPFQHF.

The chain links TRBV7-6 to TRBJ2-2; 10 bases are shared with TRBD1. The CDR3 loop spans 17 amino acids. Trimming took 5 bases from V and 4 from J; bases not matched to a gene: 10. The V gene's germline CDR1 is SGHVS and CDR2 FNYEAQ. CDR3 region: CASSPGTGVGGTGELFF. The CDR3 region has the DNA TGTGCCAGCAGCCCGGGGACAGGGGTTGGTGGCACCGGGGAGCTGTTTTTT. The full variable domain, in which reference TRBV7-6 and TRBJ2-2 provide the parts outside the CDR3, is GAGVSQSPRYKVTKRGQDVALRCDPISGHVSLYWYRQALGQGPEFLTYFNYEAQQDKSGLPNDRFSAERPEGSISTLTIQRTEQRDSAMYRCASSPGTGVGGTGELFFGEGSRLTVL.

The rearrangement links TRBV7-9 to TRBJ2-1; TRBD2 matches 12 bases. The CDR3 contains 21 residues. The V segment lost 2 bases and the J segment 7 bases; nucleotides outside the gene matches: 21. Looked up from germline, CDR1 is SEHNR and CDR2 is FQNEAQ (reference sequence). CDR3 in amino acids: CASSLLRRVRGTSGRSNEQFF. In DNA form, the CDR3 reads TGTGCCAGCAGCTTATTACGGCGGGTCAGGGGAACTAGCGGGAGGTCAAATGAGCAGTTCTTC.

V and J are TRBV7-2 and TRBJ2-7; either TRBD1 or TRBD2 may supply D (5 bases each). V shed 1 base and J shed 2 bases, with 12 bases lying between them. CDR1 is SGHTA and CDR2 is FQGNSA in the germline V gene. The CDR3 runs to 15 residues. The CDR3 DNA is TGTGCCAGCAGCTTAGATTCGGGGACCACCTACGAGCAGTACTTC. Amino acids: CASSLDSGTTYEQYF.

The chain links TRBV7-9 to TRBJ1-2; D is ambiguous. V was clipped by 2 bases and J by 7 bases, with 20 bases between them. The germline V gene encodes CDR1 SEHNR and CDR2 FQNEAQ (reference sequence). This CDR3 spans 16 amino acids. The CDR3 here is CASSLTVPAGSGGYTF. CDR3 DNA: TGTGCCAGCAGCTTAACCGTCCCGGCAGGCAGTGGTGGCTACACCTTC.

CDR3 region: CASRVGQGEAFF. The CDR3 DNA sequence: TGTGCCAGCAGGGTAGGACAGGGTGAAGCTTTCTTT. This chain links TRBV2 with TRBJ1-1; 8 bases agree with TRBD1. The CDR3 extends over 12 amino acids. The J segment lost 7 bases and the V segment lost 6 bases, leaving 4 bases of the junction unmatched. The germline gives CDR1 SNHLY, CDR2 FYNNEI. Combining the CDR3 with reference TRBV2 and TRBJ1-1 gives the whole variable domain EPEVTQTPSHQVTQMGQEVILRCVPISNHLYFYWYRQILGQKVEFLVSFYNNEISEKSEIFDDQFSVERPDGSNFTLKIRSTKLEDSAMYFCASRVGQGEAFFGQGTRLTVV.

This rearrangement joins TRBV7-2 to TRBJ1-2, with 8 bases aligning to TRBD1. This CDR3 region has 15 residues. In germline, CDR1 is SGHTA, CDR2 FQGNSA. With 5 bases clipped from V and 4 bases from J, the junction kept 9 bases outside the gene matches. The CDR3 nucleotides read TGTGCCAGCAGCCCGCGGGACAGGTTACTCTATGGCTACACCTTC. The encoded protein is CASSPRDRLLYGYTF.

The chain recombines TRBV6-2 or TRBV6-3 with TRBJ2-3; D gene uncertain. V was clipped by 7 bases and J by 0 bases, with 8 bases between them. The CDR3 runs 13 residues. The germline V gene has CDR1 MNHEY and CDR2 SVGEGT. The DNA for the CDR3 is TGTGCCAGCAACACGGGCAGCACAGATACGCAGTATTTT. Residues: CASNTGSTDTQYF.

The genes are TRBV12-3 or TRBV12-4 and TRBJ1-2; D unresolved. CDR3 length: 14 residues. V was shortened by 7 bases and J by 7 bases, with 19 bases between the two germline ends. The CDR3 DNA is TGTGCCAGCACCAAGGGATCTGACATGGCTGGCTACACCTTC. Amino acid sequence: CASTKGSDMAGYTF.

V gene TRBV20-1 combines with J gene TRBJ1-1; D perhaps matches TRBD1 (5 bases). The CDR3 has 14 amino acids. Germline V lookup: CDR1 DFQATT, CDR2 SNEGSKA (reference sequence). The ends were cut back, 3 bases at V and 0 bases at J, with 11 bases in the middle. The CDR3 bases are TGCAGTGCTAGTCGGGGCACAGTGAACACTGAAGCTTTCTTT. It yields the protein CSASRGTVNTEAFF.

The chain links TRBV7-8 to TRBJ2-2; the match to TRBD2 covers 10 bases. CDR1 SGHVS and CDR2 FQNEAQ come from the germline V gene. J lost 4 bases, V lost 0 bases, and 2 bases had no gene match. The CDR3 consists of 16 residues. The CDR3 protein is CASSLAPSGGTGELFF. The DNA for the CDR3 is TGTGCCAGCAGCTTAGCGCCTAGCGGGGGCACCGGGGAGCTGTTTTTT.

The V and J genes are TRBV7-2 and TRBJ1-2; D remains ambiguous. The CDR3 length is 14 residues. Trimming took off 1 base at V and 7 bases at J, with 13 bases between the two ends. Germline loops: CDR1 SGHTA, CDR2 FQGNSA. CDR3 residues: CASSLEAAGGGYTF. The CDR3 nucleotides read TGTGCCAGCAGCTTAGAAGCAGCGGGAGGTGGCTACACCTTC.

The chain links TRBV10-3 to TRBJ2-7; D perhaps matches TRBD1 (5 bases). Trimming removed 0 bases at V and 3 bases at J, with 9 bases between. Per the germline V gene, CDR1 is ENHRY and CDR2 is SYGVKD. This CDR3 has 14 residues. The CDR3 loop is CAISESQGYYEQYF. Here the CDR3 DNA reads TGTGCCATCAGTGAGTCCCAGGGATACTACGAGCAGTACTTC.

This clonotype was observed a handful of times. CDR3 DNA: TGTGCCAGCAGTCGTAGCGGGGGGGATACAGATACGCAGTATTTT. It translates to CASSRSGGDTDTQYF. The rearrangement links TRBV7-3 to TRBJ2-3; 11 bases agree with TRBD2. V was clipped by 6 bases and J by 3 bases; unmatched bases: 5. The CDR3 covers 15 residues. The germline V gene has CDR1 SGHTA and CDR2 FQGTGA.

This clonotype has a handful of counts. The chain combines TRBV6-1 with TRBJ2-7; 10 bases fit TRBD2. The CDR3 consists of 14 residues. J gave up 0 bases and V 10 bases, and 6 bases lay outside the gene matches. Germline V gene sequence: CDR1 MNHNS, CDR2 SASEGT. The CDR3 DNA follows: TGTGCCACTAGTCCTAGCGGGGGCTCCTACGAGCAGTACTTC. It translates to CATSPSGGSYEQYF.

The gene calls are TRBV2 and TRBJ2-7; 13 bases map to TRBD2. The CDR3 totals 15 residues. Looked up from germline, CDR1 is SNHLY and CDR2 is FYNNEI. V lost 6 bases to trimming and J lost 6 bases; unmatched junction nucleotides: 8. The DNA for the CDR3 is TGTGCCAGCAGCGTACTAGCGGGGGGGCCTGGCGAGCAGTACTTC. Translation gives CASSVLAGGPGEQYF.

The chain couples TRBV20-1 to TRBJ2-3; D not certain. The germline CDR1 and CDR2 sequences are DFQATT and SNEGSKA (reference sequence). V was pared by 4 bases and J by 4 bases, with 6 bases between. CDR3 length: 11 residues. The CDR3 nucleotides are TGCAGTGCTACTCCCGCAGATACGCAGTATTTT. Its protein is CSATPADTQYF.